Each of the 15 T cell receptor beta chains below was sequenced from the same sample in a study of blood T cell repertoires in COVID-19. The assay was immunoSEQ multiplex PCR, and TCRdb's table has in-frame clones only and misses some. The sample contains 150,000 to 200,000 clones, approximately 89% of which appear only once. The specimen sequenced was PBMCs or T cells enriched from blood (not recorded which). Receptors originate from a man aged 35-49 years who had recovered from COVID-19.

This chain joins TRBV11-2 and TRBJ2-1, with 7 bases fitting TRBD2. V lost 0 bases, J lost 4 bases, and 3 bases stayed unmatched. This CDR3 comprises 15 residues. Per germline, CDR1 SGHAT and CDR2 FQNNGV. Written as DNA, the CDR3 is TGTGCCAGCAGCTTAGACCGGGGAGGGTACAATGAGCAGTTCTTC. Residues: CASSLDRGGYNEQFF.

The genes are TRBV28 and TRBJ2-5; no reliable D call. This CDR3 contains 15 residues. Germline CDR1 and CDR2: MDHEN and SYDVKM. V lost 4 bases and J 1 base, leaving 13 bases between the germline ends. The CDR3: CASSSLFRSQETQYF. Written as DNA, the CDR3 is TGTGCCAGCAGTTCTCTCTTTCGGTCCCAAGAGACCCAGTACTTC.

The chain links TRBV7-3 to TRBJ2-7; TRBD1 might be the D (5 bases). Germline values: CDR1 SGHTA, CDR2 FQGTGA. The CDR3 is 15 residues long. V gave up 5 bases and J gave up 2 bases, with 16 bases separating them. The CDR3 DNA is TGTGCCAGCAGCGCAGGGCCGGTTATCCCCTACGAGCAGTACTTC. Residues: CASSAGPVIPYEQYF.

CDR3 loop: CASSSPLGGLSLNEQFF. Written as DNA, the CDR3 is TGTGCCAGCAGCTCCCCGCTAGGAGGGCTCTCCCTCAATGAGCAGTTCTTC. This rearrangement joins TRBV9 to TRBJ2-1; D might be TRBD2 (6 bases). CDR1 and CDR2 (germline): SGDLS, YYNGEE. The CDR3 totals 17 residues. Trimming left V 4 bases short and J 6 bases short, with 23 bases between. Filled out from reference TRBV9 and TRBJ2-1, the complete variable domain reads DSGVTQTPKHLITATGQRVTLRCSPRSGDLSVYWYQQSLDQGLQFLIQYYNGEERAKGNILERFSAQQFPDLHSELNLSSLELGDSALYFCASSSPLGGLSLNEQFFGPGTRLTVL.

V and J are TRBV3-1 (or the pseudogene TRBV3-2) and TRBJ2-7, with TRBD2 as a possible D gene (6 bases). V lost 1 base and J lost 1, with 17 bases in between. CDR3 length equals 17 residues. Germline CDR1 is LGHDT and CDR2 is YNNKEL (reference sequence). The CDR3 sequence: CASSQGDTIRGSYEQYF. The CDR3, as DNA: TGTGCCAGCAGCCAAGGGGATACGATTCGGGGGTCCTACGAGCAGTACTTC.

The chain carries TRBV19 and TRBJ2-3, with 8 positions matching TRBD2. The CDR3 sequence is 15 residues long. V dropped 5 bases and J dropped 2; count of bases not matched to a gene: 6. Germline lookup yields CDR1 LNHDA and CDR2 SQIVND (reference sequence). The chain's CDR3 is CASSLLAGDTDTQYF. As DNA, the CDR3 is TGTGCCAGTAGTCTTCTAGCGGGTGACACAGATACGCAGTATTTT.

V gene TRBV10-2 combines with J gene TRBJ2-7; 7 bases align to TRBD2. J lost 11 bases, V lost 0 bases, and 7 bases had no gene match. CDR3 length equals 13 residues. The germline V gene has CDR1 WSHSY and CDR2 SAAADI. The CDR3: CASSESGRGSEYF. CDR3 in DNA: TGCGCCAGCAGTGAGTCGGGGAGGGGCAGCGAGTACTTC.

The rearrangement links TRBV7-9 to TRBJ2-4; 7 positions agree with TRBD1. CDR3 length: 15 amino acids. The germline V gene encodes CDR1 SEHNR and CDR2 FQNEAQ (reference sequence). The V and J ends lost 5 bases and 2 bases, in that order; junction bases with no gene match: 6. CDR3 nucleotide sequence: TGTGCCAGCAGCGACCCGACAGGGACCAAAAACATTCAGTACTTC. Translating it yields CASSDPTGTKNIQYF.

The chain has TRBV7-3 and TRBJ2-2; 7 bases are shared with TRBD2. Germline-derived CDR1 and CDR2 are SGHTA and FQGTGA. V dropped 4 bases and J dropped 1; count of bases not matched to a gene: 9. This CDR3 is built from 17 residues. CDR3 bases: TGTGCCAGCAGCTCCGGCGGAGCGGGGTGGAACACCGGGGAGCTGTTTTTT. This gives the protein CASSSGGAGWNTGELFF.

The V call is TRBV24-1, the J call TRBJ2-4; perhaps TRBD1 as D (6 bases). The CDR3 spans 13 residues. Germline V CDR1 and CDR2: KGHDR, SFDVKD. V was trimmed by 9 bases and J by 5 bases, leaving 13 bases between them. The CDR3 bases are TGTGCCACCGCAGCCGGGACACAAAACATTCAGTACTTC. This codes for CATAAGTQNIQYF.

The chain employs TRBV2 and TRBJ2-7, with D perhaps TRBD2 (6 bases). The CDR3 has 13 residues. Germline values: CDR1 SNHLY, CDR2 FYNNEI. The ends were cut back, 8 bases at V and 3 bases at J, with 14 bases in the middle. The CDR3 here is CASAPLEGYEQYF. CDR3 in DNA: TGTGCCAGCGCCCCTTTGGAGGGCTACGAGCAGTACTTC.

V usage is TRBV5-6 and J usage is TRBJ1-3; TRBD1 matches 8 bases. The germline V gene encodes CDR1 SGHDT and CDR2 YYEEEE. There are 16 residues in the CDR3. V dropped 4 bases and J dropped 3; count of bases not matched to a gene: 9. The CDR3 reads CASSILQGDIGNTIYF. The CDR3, as DNA: TGTGCCAGCAGCATCCTACAGGGGGATATTGGAAACACCATATATTTT.

The chain links TRBV11-2 to TRBJ2-7, with 7 bases aligning to TRBD2. Germline CDR1 SGHAT, CDR2 FQNNGV. Trimming removed 5 bases from V and 6 bases from J; junction bases left unmatched: 7. There are 13 residues in the CDR3. The CDR3 coding sequence is TGTGCCAGCAGCCTGGGCGGGGGACGCGAGCAGTACTTC. Residues: CASSLGGGREQYF.

The chain joins TRBV19 to TRBJ1-1; D gene uncertain. Germline CDR1 LNHDA, CDR2 SQIVND (reference sequence). CDR3 length equals 15 residues. V was trimmed by 5 bases and J by 3 bases, leaving 16 bases between them. The CDR3, as DNA: TGTGCCAGTAGTCTCTCGGTAGGGAGGGACACTGAAGCTTTCTTT. It specifies CASSLSVGRDTEAFF. Together with reference TRBV19 and TRBJ1-1, the CDR3 gives the full variable domain: DGGITQSPKYLFRKEGQNVTLSCEQNLNHDAMYWYRQDPGQGLRLIYYSQIVNDFQKGDIAEGYSVSREKKESFPLTVTSAQKNPTAFYLCASSLSVGRDTEAFFGQGTRLTVV.

This chain links TRBV5-1 with TRBJ2-2; the D gene is possibly TRBD2 (5 bases). The length of the CDR3 is 12 residues. Deletions cut 5 bases from V and 4 bases from J, with 6 bases between. Germline CDR1 SGHRS, CDR2 YFSETQ. The CDR3 nucleotides are TGCGCCAGCAGGGAGGCCACCGGGGAGCTGTTTTTT. Translated, it gives CASREATGELFF.